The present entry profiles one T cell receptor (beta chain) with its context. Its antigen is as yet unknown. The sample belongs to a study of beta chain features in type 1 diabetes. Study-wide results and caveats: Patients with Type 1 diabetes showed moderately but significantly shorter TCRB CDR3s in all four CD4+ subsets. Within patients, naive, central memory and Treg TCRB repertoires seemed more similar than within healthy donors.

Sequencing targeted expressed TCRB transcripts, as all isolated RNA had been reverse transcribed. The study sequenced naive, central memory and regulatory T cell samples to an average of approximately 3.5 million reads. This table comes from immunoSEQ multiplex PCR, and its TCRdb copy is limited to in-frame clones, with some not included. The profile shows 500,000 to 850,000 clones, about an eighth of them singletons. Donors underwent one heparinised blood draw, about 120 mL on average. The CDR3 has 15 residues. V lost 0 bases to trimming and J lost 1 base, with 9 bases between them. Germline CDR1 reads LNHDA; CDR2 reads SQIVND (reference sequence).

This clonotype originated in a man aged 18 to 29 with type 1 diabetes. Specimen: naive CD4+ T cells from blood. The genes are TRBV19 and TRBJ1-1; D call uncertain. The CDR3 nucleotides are TGTGCCAGTAGTATAGAGGAGGGAAAGAACACTGAAGCTTTCTTT. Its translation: CASSIEEGKNTEAFF.